This T cell receptor beta chain came from a study of T cells in tuberculosis. CDR1 and CDR2 from the germline V gene are MNHEY and SMNVEV (reference sequence). This CDR3 comprises 14 residues. TCRdb's copy holds only in-frame clones and misses some; the assay was immunoSEQ multiplex PCR. Of approximately 35,000 clones in the sample, around 95% are singletons; the top ten hold 2.4%. This chain links TRBV27 with TRBJ2-7, with TRBD1 identical over 7 bases. The TCR was taken from a donor between 10 and 35 years old with latent tuberculosis or without tuberculosis infection. Specimen: PBMCs. The CDR3 loop reads CASALGQTSYEQYF. The CDR3 coding sequence is TGTGCTTCCGCGCTGGGACAGACCTCCTACGAGCAGTACTTC.